These T cell receptor beta chains were read from a single sample in a study of blood T cell repertoires in COVID-19. Data came from immunoSEQ multiplex PCR; TCRdb stores just in-frame clones and leaves some out. The table has about 190,000 clones, about 80% seen once. Sample: peripheral blood. These receptors originate from a man in his 60s with acute or convalescent COVID-19. The CDR3 runs from the conserved cysteine through the conserved F or W. The order of the fields is V gene, D gene, J gene, clone size, CDR3 DNA, CDR3 protein. A D gene is named only where the DNA matches it firmly. Size values are once, few and many counts, or a class for expanded clones, and some rows have none.

>TRBV19|-|TRBJ1-6|-
TGTGCCAGTAGTACGCGGCCCAATCTCCATAAGACGTCACCCCTCCACTTT
CASSTRPNLHKTSPLHF
>TRBV5-1|TRBD2|TRBJ2-4|-
TGCGCCAGCAGCCCGATACTAGCGGGAGAAGTGAACATTCAGTACTTC
CASSPILAGEVNIQYF
>TRBV6-5|-|TRBJ1-2|-
TGTGCCAGCAGTTACGGGGGGGGTCAGTCCGGCTACACCTTC
CASSYGGGQSGYTF
>TRBV15|-|TRBJ2-7|once
TGTGCCACCAGCAGAGATCGGAGGGACGAGCAGTACTTC
CATSRDRRDEQYF
>TRBV6-5|-|TRBJ2-2|-
TGTGCCAGCAGTCCCACAGGGAACACCGGGGAGCTGTTTTTT
CASSPTGNTGELFF
>TRBV5-4|-|TRBJ1-2|few
TGTGCCAGCAGCTTGGCCGCGAGCTATGGCTACACCTTC
CASSLAASYGYTF
>TRBV20-1|TRBD2|TRBJ2-2|-
TGCAGTGCTAGTCAGGGTAGCGGGGGCCCTAGGGCGGGGGAGCTGTTTTTT
CSASQGSGGPRAGELFF
>TRBV5-4|-|TRBJ1-6|-
TGTGCCAGCAGCTTGAAAGGGAGCTATAATTCACCCCTCCACTTT
CASSLKGSYNSPLHF
>TRBV19|-|TRBJ2-7|-
TGTGCCAGTAGTATATTTGGCCAGGAGCTGTACCCGGGATACGAGCAGTACTTC
CASSIFGQELYPGYEQYF
>TRBV6-5|-|TRBJ2-7|few
TGTGCCAGCAGTTTCAGGACACCAAGCTCCTACGAGCAGTACTTC
CASSFRTPSSYEQYF
>TRBV5-1|-|TRBJ1-6|-
TGCGCCAGCAGCTTGGTCAGGTTGAATTCACCCCTCCACTTT
CASSLVRLNSPLHF
>TRBV7-2|-|TRBJ1-6|-
TGTGCCAGCAGCTTGGGAGGGGGGGTCTCACCCCTCCACTTT
CASSLGGGVSPLHF
>TRBV5-1|-|TRBJ2-1|-
TGCGCCAGCAGCCAGCGCGTGACGGACGGGGTCAATGAGCAGTTCTTC
CASSQRVTDGVNEQFF
>TRBV16|TRBD1|TRBJ1-3|few
TGTGCCAGCAGCCAACAGCTGACAGGGCGAAACACCATATATTTT
CASSQQLTGRNTIYF
>TRBV25-1|-|TRBJ1-1|-
TGTGCCACCGAGGGGGGGCTTGGTCCTTGGTACACTGAAGCTTTCTTT
CATEGGLGPWYTEAFF
>TRBV7-2|-|TRBJ2-1|-
TGTGCCAGCAGCTTTTATCCCCATGAGCAGTTCTTC
CASSFYPHEQFF
>TRBV7-9|-|TRBJ1-6|-
TGTGCCAGCAGAACGGACACGGAGCCCCTCCACTTT
CASRTDTEPLHF
>TRBV7-9|-|TRBJ1-4|-
TGTGCCAGCAACCCCGGTCGGGGGTTCAATGAAAAACTGTTTTTT
CASNPGRGFNEKLFF
>TRBV27|TRBD1|TRBJ1-1|-
TGTGCCAGCAGCTCTCTTGGGGGACAGGCACGACATGAAGCTTTCTTT
CASSSLGGQARHEAFF
>TRBV10-3|TRBD1|TRBJ2-3|-
TGTGCCATCAGCGGACAGGGAGGAACAGATACGCAGTATTTT
CAISGQGGTDTQYF
>TRBV10-1|-|TRBJ2-2|-
TGCGCCAGCATGGGACTCCGCACCGGGGAGCTGTTTTTT
CASMGLRTGELFF
>TRBV9|TRBD2|TRBJ2-3|-
TGTGCCAGCAGCGTAGAGTGGACTAGCAACGCAGATACGCAGTATTTT
CASSVEWTSNADTQYF
>TRBV14|TRBD2|TRBJ2-2|-
TGTGCCAGCAGACGGACTAGCGGGAGCACCGGGGAGCTGTTTTTT
CASRRTSGSTGELFF
>TRBV18|TRBD2|TRBJ2-5|-
TGTGCCAGCTCAATTGGGACTAGCGGGGCCAAGACCCAGTACTTC
CASSIGTSGAKTQYF
>TRBV25-1|-|TRBJ2-4|-
TGTGCCAGCAGTGGAGTTAGGGGCCCAAACATTCAGTACTTC
CASSGVRGPNIQYF
>TRBV24-1|-|TRBJ1-2|-
TGTGCCACCAGTGATTTTCACCGGGGCACCGCAGGGGACCAGAACTATGGCTACACCTTC
CATSDFHRGTAGDQNYGYTF
>TRBV5-4|-|TRBJ2-7|-
TGTGCCAGCAGCCTAGACAGGAACCACGAGCAGTACTTC
CASSLDRNHEQYF
>TRBV7-2|TRBD1|TRBJ2-1|-
TGTGCCAGCAGCCGCACGAGGCCGGGACAGGGGAGGAATGAGCAGTTCTTC
CASSRTRPGQGRNEQFF
>TRBV30|TRBD1|TRBJ1-2|-
TGTGCCTGGAGTGTTGGACAGGGGTATGGCTACACCTTC
CAWSVGQGYGYTF